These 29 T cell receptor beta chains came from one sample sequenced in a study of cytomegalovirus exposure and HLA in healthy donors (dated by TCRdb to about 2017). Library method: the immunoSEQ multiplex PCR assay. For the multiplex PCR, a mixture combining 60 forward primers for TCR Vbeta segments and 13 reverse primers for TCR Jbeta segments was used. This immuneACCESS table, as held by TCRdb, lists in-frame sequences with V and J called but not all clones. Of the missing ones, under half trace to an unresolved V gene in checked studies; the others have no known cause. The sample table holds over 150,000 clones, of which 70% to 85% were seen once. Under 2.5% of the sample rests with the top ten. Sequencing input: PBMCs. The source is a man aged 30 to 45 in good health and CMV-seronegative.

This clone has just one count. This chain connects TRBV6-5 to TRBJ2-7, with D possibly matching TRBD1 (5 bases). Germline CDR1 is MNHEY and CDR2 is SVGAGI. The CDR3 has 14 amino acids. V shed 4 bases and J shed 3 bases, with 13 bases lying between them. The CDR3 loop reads CASSSLGRVYEQYF. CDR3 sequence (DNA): TGTGCCAGCAGTTCCCTGGGCAGGGTCTACGAGCAGTACTTC.

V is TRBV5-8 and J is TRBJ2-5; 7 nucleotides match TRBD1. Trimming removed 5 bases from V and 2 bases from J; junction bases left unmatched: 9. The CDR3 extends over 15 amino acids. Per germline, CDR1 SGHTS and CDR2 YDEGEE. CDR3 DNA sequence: TGTGCCAGCAGAACCGGGACAGTCGTACAAGAGACCCAGTACTTC. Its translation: CASRTGTVVQETQYF.

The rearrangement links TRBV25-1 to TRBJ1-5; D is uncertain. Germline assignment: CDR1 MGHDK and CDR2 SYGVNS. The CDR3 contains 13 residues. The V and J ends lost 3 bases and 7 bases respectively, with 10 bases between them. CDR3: CASSDTGLQPQHF. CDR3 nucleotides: TGTGCCAGCAGTGATACGGGTCTACAGCCCCAGCATTTT.

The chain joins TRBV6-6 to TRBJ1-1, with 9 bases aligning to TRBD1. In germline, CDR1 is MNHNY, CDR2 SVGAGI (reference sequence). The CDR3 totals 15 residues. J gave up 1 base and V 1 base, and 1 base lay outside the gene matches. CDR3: CASSYWGQGNTEAFF. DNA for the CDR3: TGTGCCAGCAGTTACTGGGGACAGGGGAACACTGAAGCTTTCTTT.

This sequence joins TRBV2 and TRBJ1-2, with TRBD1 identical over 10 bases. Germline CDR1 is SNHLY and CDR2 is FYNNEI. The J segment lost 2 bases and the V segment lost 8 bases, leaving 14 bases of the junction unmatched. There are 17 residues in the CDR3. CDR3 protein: CASVPLLAGQGNYGYTF. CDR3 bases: TGTGCCAGCGTGCCGTTGTTGGCGGGACAGGGGAACTATGGCTACACCTTC.

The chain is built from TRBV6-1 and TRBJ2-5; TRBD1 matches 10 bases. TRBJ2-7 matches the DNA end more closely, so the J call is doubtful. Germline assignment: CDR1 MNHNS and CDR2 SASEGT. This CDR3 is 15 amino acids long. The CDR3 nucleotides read TGTGCCAGCACCGGACCGGGACAGGGGTATAGCGAGCAGTACTTC. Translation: CASTGPGQGYSEQYF.

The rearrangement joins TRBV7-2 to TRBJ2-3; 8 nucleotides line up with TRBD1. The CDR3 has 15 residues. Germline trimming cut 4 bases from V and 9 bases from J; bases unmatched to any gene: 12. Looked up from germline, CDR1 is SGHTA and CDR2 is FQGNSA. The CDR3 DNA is TGTGCCAGCAGCTCGAGGACAGGGTCCCAATGGACGCAGTATTTT. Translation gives CASSSRTGSQWTQYF.

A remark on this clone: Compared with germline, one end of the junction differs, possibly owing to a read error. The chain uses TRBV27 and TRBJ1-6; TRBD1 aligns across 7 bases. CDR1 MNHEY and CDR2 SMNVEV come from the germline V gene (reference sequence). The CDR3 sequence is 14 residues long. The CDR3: CASSPGTANSPLNF. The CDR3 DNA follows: TGTGCCAGCAGCCCTGGGACAGCCAATTCACCCCTCAACTTT.

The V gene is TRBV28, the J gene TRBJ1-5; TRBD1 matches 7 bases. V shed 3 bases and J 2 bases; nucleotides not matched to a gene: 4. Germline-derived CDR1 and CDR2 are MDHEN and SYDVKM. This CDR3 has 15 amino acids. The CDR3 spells CASSLSRGGNQPQHF. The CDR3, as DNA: TGTGCCAGCAGTTTGAGCAGGGGGGGCAATCAGCCCCAGCATTTT.

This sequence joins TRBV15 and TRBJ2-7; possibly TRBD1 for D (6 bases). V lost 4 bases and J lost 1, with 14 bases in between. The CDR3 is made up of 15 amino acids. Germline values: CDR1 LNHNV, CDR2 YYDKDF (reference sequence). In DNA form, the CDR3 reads TGTGCCACCAGCAAAACCCAGGGGCCGTCCTACGAGCAGTACTTC. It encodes CATSKTQGPSYEQYF.

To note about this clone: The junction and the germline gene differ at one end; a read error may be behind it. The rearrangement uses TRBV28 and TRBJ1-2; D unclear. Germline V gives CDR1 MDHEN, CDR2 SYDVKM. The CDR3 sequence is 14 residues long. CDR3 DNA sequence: TGTGCCAGCAGTTTAACGACTAACGTCTATGGCTACCCCTTC. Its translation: CASSLTTNVYGYPF.

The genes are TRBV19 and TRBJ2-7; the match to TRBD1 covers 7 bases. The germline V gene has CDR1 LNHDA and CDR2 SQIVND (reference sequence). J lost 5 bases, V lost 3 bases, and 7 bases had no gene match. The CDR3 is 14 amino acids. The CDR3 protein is CASSIEGAEHEQYF. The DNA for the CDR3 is TGTGCCAGTAGTATTGAGGGGGCTGAGCACGAGCAGTACTTC.

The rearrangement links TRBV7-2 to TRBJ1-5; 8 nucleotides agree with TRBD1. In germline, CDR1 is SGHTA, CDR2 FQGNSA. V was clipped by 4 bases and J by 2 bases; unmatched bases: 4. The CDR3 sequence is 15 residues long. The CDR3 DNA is TGTGCCAGCAGCTCAGGACAGGGTGGCAATCAGCCCCAGCATTTT. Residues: CASSSGQGGNQPQHF. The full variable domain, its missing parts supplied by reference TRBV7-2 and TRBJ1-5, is GAGVSQSPSNKVTEKGKDVELRCDPISGHTALYWYRQSLGQGLEFLIYFQGNSAPDKSGLPSDRFSAERTGGSVSTLTIQRTQQEDSAVYLCASSSGQGGNQPQHFGDGTRLSIL.

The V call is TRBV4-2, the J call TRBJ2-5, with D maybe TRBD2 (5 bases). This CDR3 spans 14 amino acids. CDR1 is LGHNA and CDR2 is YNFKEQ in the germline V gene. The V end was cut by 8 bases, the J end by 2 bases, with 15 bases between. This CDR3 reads CASSPGGSQETQYF. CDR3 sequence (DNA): TGTGCCAGCTCACCCGGCGGGTCTCAAGAGACCCAGTACTTC.

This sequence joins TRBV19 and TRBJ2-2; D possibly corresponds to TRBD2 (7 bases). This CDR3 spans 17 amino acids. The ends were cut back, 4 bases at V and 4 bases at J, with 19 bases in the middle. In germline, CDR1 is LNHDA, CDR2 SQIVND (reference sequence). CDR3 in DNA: TGTGCCAGTAGTACCGGGGGGCGTCAGGGTGTCACCGGGGAGCTGTTTTTT. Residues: CASSTGGRQGVTGELFF.

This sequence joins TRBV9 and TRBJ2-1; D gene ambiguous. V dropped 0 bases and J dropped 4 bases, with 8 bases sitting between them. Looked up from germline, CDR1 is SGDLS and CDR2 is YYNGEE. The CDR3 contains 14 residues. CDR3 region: CASSVGSGYNEQFF. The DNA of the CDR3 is TGTGCCAGCAGCGTAGGATCGGGTTACAATGAGCAGTTCTTC.

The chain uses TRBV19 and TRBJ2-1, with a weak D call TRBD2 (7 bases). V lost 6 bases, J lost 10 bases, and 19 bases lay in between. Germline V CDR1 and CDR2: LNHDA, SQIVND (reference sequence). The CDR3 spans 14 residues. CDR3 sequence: CASSPWGGGREQFF. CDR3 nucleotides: TGTGCCAGTAGCCCGTGGGGAGGGGGACGGGAGCAGTTCTTC.

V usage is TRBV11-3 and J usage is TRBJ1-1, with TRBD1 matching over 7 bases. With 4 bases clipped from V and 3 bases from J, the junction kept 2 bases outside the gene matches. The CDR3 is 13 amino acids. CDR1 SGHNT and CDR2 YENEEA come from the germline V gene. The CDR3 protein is CASSSGQDTEAFF. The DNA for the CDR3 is TGTGCCAGCAGCTCCGGACAGGACACTGAAGCTTTCTTT.

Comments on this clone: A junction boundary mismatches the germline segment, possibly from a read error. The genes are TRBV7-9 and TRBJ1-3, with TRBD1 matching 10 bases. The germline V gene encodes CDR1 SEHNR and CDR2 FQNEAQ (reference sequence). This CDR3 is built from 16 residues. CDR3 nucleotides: TGTTCCAGCAGCCAGCAGACAGGGGGCTTTGGAAACACCATATATTTT. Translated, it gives CSSSQQTGGFGNTIYF. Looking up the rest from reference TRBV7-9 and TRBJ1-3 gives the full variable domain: DTGVSQNPRHKITKRGQNVTFRCDPISEHNRLYWYRQTLGQGPEFLTYFQNEAQLEKSRLLSDRFSAERPKGSFSTLEIQRTEQGDSAMYLCSSSQQTGGFGNTIYFGEGSWLTVV.

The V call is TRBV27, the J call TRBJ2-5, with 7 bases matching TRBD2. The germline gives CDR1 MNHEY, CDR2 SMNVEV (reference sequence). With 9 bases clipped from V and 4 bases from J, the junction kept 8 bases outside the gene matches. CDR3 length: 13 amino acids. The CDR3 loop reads CASSKASGETQYF. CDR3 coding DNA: TGTGCCAGTTCTAAGGCTAGCGGAGAGACCCAGTACTTC.

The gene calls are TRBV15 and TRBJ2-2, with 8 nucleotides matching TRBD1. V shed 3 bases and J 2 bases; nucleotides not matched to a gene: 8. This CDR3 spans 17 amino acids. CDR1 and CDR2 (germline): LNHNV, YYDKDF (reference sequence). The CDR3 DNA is TGTGCCACCAGCAGGGATCGGACAGGGCTAAACACCGGGGAGCTGTTTTTT. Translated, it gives CATSRDRTGLNTGELFF.

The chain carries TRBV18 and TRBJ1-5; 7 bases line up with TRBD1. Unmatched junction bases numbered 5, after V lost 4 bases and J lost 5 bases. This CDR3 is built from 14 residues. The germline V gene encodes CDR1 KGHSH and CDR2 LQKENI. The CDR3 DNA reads TGTGCCAGCTCACAGGACAGGACCTATCAGCCCCAGCATTTT. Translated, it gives CASSQDRTYQPQHF.

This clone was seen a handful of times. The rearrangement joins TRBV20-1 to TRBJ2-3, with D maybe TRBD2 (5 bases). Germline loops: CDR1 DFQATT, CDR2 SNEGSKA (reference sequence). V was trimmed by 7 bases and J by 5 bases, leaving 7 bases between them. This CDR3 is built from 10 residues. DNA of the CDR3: TGCAGTGTGCGGGTAGATACGCAGTATTTT. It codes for CSVRVDTQYF.

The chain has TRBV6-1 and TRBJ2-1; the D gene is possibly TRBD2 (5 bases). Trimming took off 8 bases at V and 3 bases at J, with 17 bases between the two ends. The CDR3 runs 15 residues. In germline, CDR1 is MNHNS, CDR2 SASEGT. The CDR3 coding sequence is TGTGCCAGCGGTCAGCGGCCCGTCAGCTACAATGAGCAGTTCTTC. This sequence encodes CASGQRPVSYNEQFF.

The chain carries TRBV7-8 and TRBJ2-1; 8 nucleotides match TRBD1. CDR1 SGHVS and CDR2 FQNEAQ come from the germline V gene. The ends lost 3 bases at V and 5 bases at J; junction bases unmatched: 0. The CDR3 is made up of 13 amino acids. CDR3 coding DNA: TGTGCCAGCAGCTTGGACAGGGACAATGAGCAGTTCTTC. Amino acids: CASSLDRDNEQFF. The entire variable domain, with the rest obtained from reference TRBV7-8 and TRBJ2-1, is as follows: GAGVSQSPRYKVAKRGQDVALRCDPISGHVSLFWYQQALGQGPEFLTYFQNEAQLDKSGLPSDRFFAERPEGSVSTLKIQRTQQEDSAVYLCASSLDRDNEQFFGPGTRLTVL.

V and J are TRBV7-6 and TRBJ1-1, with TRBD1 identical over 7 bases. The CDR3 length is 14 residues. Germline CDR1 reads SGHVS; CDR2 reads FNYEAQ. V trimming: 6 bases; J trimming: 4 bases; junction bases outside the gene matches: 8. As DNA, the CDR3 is TGTGCCAGCAGACTACAGGGGATCGGCACTGAAGCTTTCTTT. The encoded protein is CASRLQGIGTEAFF.

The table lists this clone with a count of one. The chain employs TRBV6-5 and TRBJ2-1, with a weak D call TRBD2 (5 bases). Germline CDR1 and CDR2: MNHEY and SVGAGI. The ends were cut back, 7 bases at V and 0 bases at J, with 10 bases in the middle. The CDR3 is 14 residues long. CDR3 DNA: TGTGCCAGCATGAGAGGGATCTCCTACAATGAGCAGTTCTTC. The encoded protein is CASMRGISYNEQFF.

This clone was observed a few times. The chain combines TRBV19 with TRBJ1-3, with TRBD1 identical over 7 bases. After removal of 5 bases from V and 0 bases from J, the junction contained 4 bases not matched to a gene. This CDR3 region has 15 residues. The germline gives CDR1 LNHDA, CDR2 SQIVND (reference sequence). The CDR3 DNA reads TGTGCCAGTAGTCTGACAGGGCGCTCTGGAAACACCATATATTTT. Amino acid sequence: CASSLTGRSGNTIYF.

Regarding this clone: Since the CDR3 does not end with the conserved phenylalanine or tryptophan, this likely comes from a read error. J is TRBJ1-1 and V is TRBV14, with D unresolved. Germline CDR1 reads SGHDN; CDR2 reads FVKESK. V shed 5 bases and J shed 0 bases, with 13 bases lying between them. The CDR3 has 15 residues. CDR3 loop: CASSFGGSLNTEAFL. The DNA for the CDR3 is TGTGCCAGCAGCTTCGGCGGATCCCTGAACACTGAAGCTTTCCTT.